This T cell receptor (beta chain) was captured in a study of cytomegalovirus exposure and HLA in healthy donors. Vbeta (60) and Jbeta (13) primers were used in the PCR. Source study methods: Unique TCR beta chains totaled roughly 80 million in a later count, with some 10 million of them shared. The data were produced by immunoSEQ multiplex PCR, yet TCRdb's version contains in-frame clones alone and is incomplete. From that table come the V and J calls and clone size; the DNA was used to work out D and trimming. The repertoire has 95,000 to 150,000 clones, approximately 72% of them found once; the top ten carry more than 1.5%. Study outcomes and limitations: Later on, analysis showed that most CMV-associated TCR beta chains appeared to be HLA-restricted. Donors were assumed by presence/absence analyses to have roughly uniform sequencing depth.

Turning to this clone: Its antigen is still unknown.

In germline, CDR1 is SGHTA, CDR2 FQGNSA. The length of the CDR3 is 15 residues. Trimming pared 5 bases from V and 5 bases from J, leaving 19 bases between. The sample taken for sequencing was PBMCs. The V and J genes are TRBV7-2 and TRBJ2-7, with D perhaps matching TRBD1 (5 bases). This TCR came from a man in his late teens or twenties in good health and CMV-seronegative. CDR3 residues: CASSPDRQGLNEQYF. CDR3 coding DNA: TGTGCCAGCAGCCCTGATCGGCAGGGCTTGAACGAGCAGTACTTC.